Below are 14 T cell receptor beta chains sequenced from a single sample in a study of blood T cells in healthy people across ages. A second PCR, run for about 7 to 12 cycles, used a sample-barcoded 5' primer plus a J-beta primer mix. TCRdb ran MiXCR on the 5' RACE reads and lists one entry per CDR3 protein. This sample has under 1 million distinct CDR3 sequences, with 44% found just once. The sample taken for sequencing was blood. Receptor source: a man aged 55 to 70 in good health.

This clonotype was seen a few times. The V call is TRBV7-8, the J call TRBJ2-7; 11 bases fit TRBD2. The CDR3 totals 18 residues. V was clipped by 1 base and J by 3 bases; unmatched bases: 11. Germline V gene lookup returns CDR1 SGHVS and CDR2 FQNEAQ. The CDR3 reads CASSLGFTSGGLVYEQYF. DNA of the CDR3: TGTGCCAGCAGCTTAGGGTTCACTAGCGGGGGATTAGTCTACGAGCAGTACTTC.

The chain has TRBV29-1 and TRBJ1-1; D unresolved. The CDR3 extends over 15 amino acids. Germline-derived CDR1 and CDR2 are SQVTM and ANQGSEA. V shed 4 bases and J shed 1 base, with 16 bases lying between them. The CDR3 DNA reads as TGCAGCGTTGTGGCCCCTACCGGTGCGAACACTGAAGCTTTCTTT. It is translated as CSVVAPTGANTEAFF.

This clonotype appeared a few times. The chain uses TRBV20-1 and TRBJ1-2; tentatively, D is TRBD1 (6 bases). The CDR3 loop spans 12 amino acids. V was clipped by 5 bases and J by 8 bases, with 15 bases between them. The germline V gene has CDR1 DFQATT and CDR2 SNEGSKA (reference sequence). CDR3 protein: CSALGGARGYTF. CDR3 in DNA: TGCAGTGCTCTGGGGGGGGCGCGAGGCTACACCTTC.

The chain has TRBV7-2 and TRBJ1-4; 7 bases line up with TRBD1. The V gene's germline CDR1 is SGHTA and CDR2 FQGNSA. This CDR3 has 14 amino acids. Trimming removed 5 bases from V and 8 bases from J; junction bases left unmatched: 8. The CDR3 reads CASSPDRREEKLFF. The DNA of the CDR3 is TGTGCCAGCAGCCCGGACAGGAGGGAAGAAAAACTGTTTTTT.

The CDR3 reads CASSLGPSGTGIYEQYF. DNA for the CDR3: TGCGCCAGCAGCTTGGGGCCATCGGGGACAGGGATCTACGAGCAGTACTTC. The chain employs TRBV5-1 and TRBJ2-7, with 9 bases aligning to TRBD1. V was clipped by 0 bases and J by 3 bases; unmatched bases: 10. Germline V gene data show CDR1 as SGHRS and CDR2 as YFSETQ. The CDR3 spans 17 residues.

This clonotype was seen a few times. The chain is built from TRBV12-3 or TRBV12-4 and TRBJ2-1, with 10 bases aligning to TRBD2. The CDR3 consists of 14 residues. The V and J ends lost 8 bases and 10 bases, in that order; junction bases with no gene match: 11. CDR3 sequence reads: CASYTSGAAREQFF. The CDR3 region has the DNA TGTGCCAGCTACACTAGCGGGGCTGCGAGGGAGCAGTTCTTC.

The chain recombines TRBV29-1 with TRBJ2-3, with D possibly called TRBD1 or TRBD2 (6 bases each). The germline CDR1 and CDR2 sequences are SQVTM and ANQGSEA. CDR3 length: 14 residues. Trimming shortened V by 7 bases and J by 2 bases, and 16 bases separated the two germline ends. The CDR3 is CSARRGLFTDTQYF. The CDR3 region has the DNA TGCAGCGCAAGACGGGGGCTATTCACAGATACGCAGTATTTT.

This clonotype was observed at least ten times. The J gene is TRBJ1-2, the V gene TRBV9; D is undetermined. Trimming took 3 bases from V and 7 from J, leaving 19 bases between them. The CDR3 is 15 amino acids. Germline V gene sequence: CDR1 SGDLS, CDR2 YYNGEE. DNA for the CDR3: TGTGCCAGCAGCGACCCGGCGCGCATACAAAGTGGCTACACCTTC. It is translated as CASSDPARIQSGYTF.

This sequence joins TRBV20-1 and TRBJ1-1; TRBD1 is a possible D gene (5 bases). This CDR3 has 13 amino acids. V dropped 3 bases and J dropped 2 bases, with 10 bases sitting between them. Germline loops: CDR1 DFQATT, CDR2 SNEGSKA (reference sequence). As DNA, the CDR3 is TGCAGTGCTAGGTGGGACCCCAACACTGAAGCTTTCTTT. It translates to CSARWDPNTEAFF.

The chain combines TRBV3-1 with TRBJ2-1, with 7 bases identical to TRBD1. The CDR3 runs to 12 residues. J gave up 10 bases and V 6 bases, and 6 bases lay outside the gene matches. The V gene's germline CDR1 is LGHDT and CDR2 YNNKEL (reference sequence). The CDR3 here is CASSYLQGEQFF. The CDR3 coding sequence is TGTGCCAGCAGTTACCTACAGGGGGAGCAGTTCTTC.

The CDR3 here is CASSKEVFRDRSSYSSPPHF. CDR3 nucleotide sequence: TGTGCCAGCAGCAAAGAGGTATTTCGGGACCGAAGTTCCTATAGTTCACCCCCCCACTTT. The chain links TRBV21-1 to TRBJ1-6; TRBD1 is the table's D call, not checked against the DNA. TRBV21-1 is deemed a pseudogene. CDR3 length equals 20 residues.

The chain has TRBV7-2 and TRBJ2-4; TRBD1 or TRBD2 may be the D gene (5 bases each). The DNA end is more similar to TRBJ2-5, so the J call may be wrong. The CDR3 is made up of 14 amino acids. CDR1 and CDR2 from the germline V gene are SGHTA and FQGNSA. The CDR3 is CASSAHGAKETQYF. The CDR3 DNA reads as TGTGCCAGCAGCGCACACGGGGCAAAAGAGACCCAGTACTTC.

The chain employs TRBV7-3 and TRBJ2-3, with no clear D. In germline, CDR1 is SGHTA, CDR2 FQGTGA. V lost 4 bases and J 6 bases, leaving 11 bases between the germline ends. The CDR3 covers 13 residues. CDR3 in DNA: TGTGCCAGCAGCTCTAAAGGCTCGGATACGCAGTATTTT. Translated, it gives CASSSKGSDTQYF.

The V call is TRBV4-1, the J call TRBJ2-1; possibly TRBD2 for D (6 bases). The CDR3 totals 15 residues. Germline V gene data show CDR1 as MGHRA and CDR2 as YSYEKL. V gave up 6 bases and J gave up 13 bases, with 25 bases separating them. The CDR3 reads CASSHSGNGQETQFF. The CDR3, as DNA: TGCGCCAGCAGTCATAGCGGTAACGGCCAAGAGACCCAGTTCTTC.